The TCR beta chain under discussion was sequenced for a study of cytomegalovirus exposure and HLA in healthy donors. PCR primers comprised 60 Vbeta and 13 Jbeta primers. The table came from immunoSEQ multiplex PCR; TCRdb's copy has only in-frame clones and leaves some out. The sample has 150,000 to 200,000 clones, 77% seen once. The length of the CDR3 is 18 residues. The germline gives CDR1 SGHDN, CDR2 FVKESK. V shed 2 bases and J shed 3 bases, with 23 bases lying between them. This TCR came from a woman in her twenties or thirties in good health and CMV-seronegative. Sequencing used PBMCs. The genes are TRBV14 and TRBJ2-7; tentatively, D is TRBD1 (6 bases). The DNA for the CDR3 is TGTGCCAGCAGCCAAACCAGGTGGGGAGAGGGGGATCTCTACGAGCAGTACTTC. As protein: CASSQTRWGEGDLYEQYF.